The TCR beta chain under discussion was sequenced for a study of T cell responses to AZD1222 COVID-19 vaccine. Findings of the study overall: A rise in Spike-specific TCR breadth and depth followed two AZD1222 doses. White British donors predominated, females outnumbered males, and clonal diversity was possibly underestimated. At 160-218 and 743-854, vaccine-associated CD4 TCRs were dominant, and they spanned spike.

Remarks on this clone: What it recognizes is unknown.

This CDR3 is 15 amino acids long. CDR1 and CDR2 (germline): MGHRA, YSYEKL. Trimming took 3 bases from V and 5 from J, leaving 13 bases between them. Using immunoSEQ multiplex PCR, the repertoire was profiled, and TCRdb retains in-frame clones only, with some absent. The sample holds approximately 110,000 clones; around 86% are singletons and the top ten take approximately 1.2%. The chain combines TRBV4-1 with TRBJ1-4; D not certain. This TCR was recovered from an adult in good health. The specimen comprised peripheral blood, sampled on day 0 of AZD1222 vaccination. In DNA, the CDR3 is TGCGCCAGCAGCCACCGGACGGAAGTAAATGAAAAACTGTTTTTT. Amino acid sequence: CASSHRTEVNEKLFF.